This T cell receptor (beta chain) is drawn from a study of STAT3 mutations in large granular lymphocyte leukemia. Study results and caveats: Every T-cell large granular lymphocyte leukemia patient had at least one immunodominant TCR beta clonotype. Variable sampling intervals and differing treatment regimens complicated linking therapy response to TCR clonal burden changes. After therapy, 6 of 18 patients switched clonotypes, all new clones STAT3 wild type.

Germline V lookup: CDR1 SGHAT, CDR2 FQNNGV. V was shortened by 5 bases and J by 4 bases, with 9 bases between the two germline ends. This CDR3 is built from 13 residues. A note on this clone: Antigen: not known.

TCRdb keeps only in-frame clones here, not all; method: immunoSEQ multiplex PCR. This table holds over 30,000 clones, roughly 90% found once. The chain joins TRBV11-2 to TRBJ1-5; D ambiguous. The receptor was derived from a human donor with T large granular lymphocyte leukemia. Some clones in this sample may be carry-over from other donors' samples. Input material: PBMCs. CDR3 DNA sequence: TGTGCCAGCAGCCCCGCCTGGAATCAGCCCCAGCATTTT. It encodes CASSPAWNQPQHF.